This T cell receptor (beta chain) was documented in a study of T-cell reconstitution after alpha-beta-depleted transplantation in children (dated by TCRdb to 2016 to 2018). General notes on the study: Using TCR repertoire profiling, the study quantitatively followed how T-cell immune reconstitution unfolded in children after TCRalphabeta/CD19-depleted allogeneic hematopoietic cell transplantation. What the research found in general, with its limitations: In some patients, the high TCRbeta diversity seen at day 60 was put down to recipient T cells and intrathymic progenitors that had survived conditioning. Over subsequent months, a decline in hyperexpanded clone frequencies was noted, and after one year, T-cell counts and TCRbeta diversity were mostly ascribed to newly produced T cells. Apparently early alphabetaT-cell count recovery about two months after transplant reportedly relied on only several hundred rapidly expanded clones derived from non-depleted graft cells.

Read against the paper, the sample's treatment or condition label means: allogeneic hematopoietic cell transplantation with graft depleted of TCRalphabeta T cells and CD19 B cells. TCRalphabeta/CD19-depleted allogeneic hematopoietic cell grafts were given to the transplant recipients, all of whom were children. A note on this clonotype: Which antigen it targets is not known. No clone much larger than this one lies a single base away; base qualities are absent.

The cysteine opens and the phenylalanine closes a CDR3 of 16 amino acids. The entry retains the CDR3 DNA only, 48 bases that are in frame from base 1. Trimming accounts for 3 bases at V and 0 bases at J, while the number of junction bases matched to no gene is 5. CDR1 and CDR2, looked up from the germline V gene (reference sequence), are SEHNR and FQNEAQ. Library preparation was by PCR. Sequenced on an Illumina HiSeq 2500. Molecular barcoding was employed in the preparation of TCR libraries, with unique molecular identifiers being used to normalize TCRbeta repertoire quantification. TCRdb took the public reads, trimmed them with fastp at Q25, ran MiXCR for clone calling and kept in-frame beta chains. Duplicate CDR3 protein sequences are folded into a single record with the most common DNA and genes. The sample includes about 420,000 distinct CDR3 sequences, with roughly 17% observed a single time. Of the sample, 25% to 30% falls within the top ten clones.

The rearrangement joined TRBV7-9 to TRBJ2-3; 8 central bases correspond to TRBD2. Sequencing used PBMCs, mostly from graft donor cells, obtained 360 days after TCRalphabeta/CD19-depleted stem cell transplant. This receptor was identified in a boy in the first two years of life who had a stem cell transplant for Wiskott-Aldrich syndrome, so the T cells may come from the graft donor. The CDR3 is CASSFFVAGSTDTQYF. The nucleotide sequence is TGTGCCAGCAGCTTTTTTGTAGCGGGGAGCACAGATACGCAGTATTTT.